This passage covers 25 T cell receptor beta chains from one sample sequenced in a study of T cell repertoires in cytomegalovirus infection. TCRdb reprocessed the reads with MiXCR, giving one entry per CDR3 protein. The sample holds some 300,000 distinct CDR3 sequences, roughly a sixth seen once. Sequences were obtained from PBMCs. The receptor set was obtained from a human donor in good health (CMV status not recorded). Some clones in this sample may be carry-over from other donors' samples.

The rearrangement links TRBV12-3 or TRBV12-4 to TRBJ2-2, with D unclear. The ends were cut back, 6 bases at V and 7 bases at J, with 9 bases in the middle. The CDR3 sequence is 12 residues long. The CDR3 loop reads CASRVTVGELFF. CDR3 DNA: TGTGCCAGCAGGGTGACTGTCGGGGAGCTGTTTTTT.

This clonotype was counted at least ten times. The gene calls are TRBV19 and TRBJ1-5; D unclear. Trimming cost V 3 bases and J 4 bases, with 7 bases left between them. Germline assignment: CDR1 LNHDA and CDR2 SQIVND (reference sequence). This CDR3 has 13 amino acids. CDR3 DNA sequence: TGTGCCAGTAGTATTTTCGCGAATCAGCCCCAGCATTTT. It translates to CASSIFANQPQHF.

The sample holds many counts of this clonotype. The V gene is TRBV4-2, the J gene TRBJ2-1; 10 bases align to TRBD2. The CDR3 has 18 amino acids. Germline assignment: CDR1 LGHNA and CDR2 YNFKEQ. With V trimmed by 0 bases and J by 5 bases, 10 bases remained unmatched. As DNA, the CDR3 is TGTGCCAGCAGCCAAGAGTTTAATTGGGGGACTAGCGACAATGAGCAGTTCTTC. Residues: CASSQEFNWGTSDNEQFF.

The rearrangement uses TRBV6-5 and TRBJ2-2, with TRBD2 matching over 11 bases. The CDR3 totals 21 residues. V lost 7 bases and J lost 0; bases outside the gene matches: 19. Germline V gene data show CDR1 as MNHEY and CDR2 as SVGAGI. The CDR3 here is CASTPGWSSGGTNANTGELFF. The DNA of the CDR3 is TGTGCCAGCACCCCGGGGTGGTCTAGCGGGGGGACAAACGCGAACACCGGGGAGCTGTTTTTT.

Ten or more counts support this clonotype. In DNA, the CDR3 is TGCGCCAGCAGTGAGTCCGGGGGGACTCGGGATTCACCCCTCCACTTT. It codes for CASSESGGTRDSPLHF. The V call is TRBV10-1, the J call TRBJ1-6; perhaps TRBD1 as D (5 bases). The germline gives CDR1 WNHNN, CDR2 SYGVQD (reference sequence). The V and J ends lost 0 bases and 8 bases respectively, with 14 bases between them. The CDR3 length is 16 residues.

The rearrangement joins TRBV29-1 to TRBJ2-2; 7 positions match TRBD1. The CDR3 extends over 14 amino acids. The ends lost 5 bases at V and 1 base at J; junction bases unmatched: 4. Per germline, CDR1 SQVTM and CDR2 ANQGSEA. CDR3 coding DNA: TGCAGCGTTCCGGGACAGCTGAACACCGGGGAGCTGTTTTTT. Its translation: CSVPGQLNTGELFF.

This rearrangement joins TRBV28 to TRBJ2-7; the match to TRBD2 covers 11 bases. With V trimmed by 6 bases and J by 4 bases, 11 bases remained unmatched. CDR1 and CDR2 from the germline V gene are MDHEN and SYDVKM. The CDR3 has 16 residues. The DNA of the CDR3 is TGTGCCAGCAGCCCTTCTAGCGGGGGGATATATTACGAGCAGTACTTC. The encoded protein is CASSPSSGGIYYEQYF.

This clonotype showed up many times. The chain carries TRBV7-9 and TRBJ2-7; D gene uncertain. This CDR3 contains 16 residues. Germline V gene lookup returns CDR1 SEHNR and CDR2 FQNEAQ (reference sequence). The V and J ends lost 1 base and 1 base respectively, with 14 bases between them. This CDR3 is CASSLVSGALSYEQYF. CDR3 DNA: TGTGCCAGCAGCTTAGTGTCCGGAGCCTTATCCTACGAGCAGTACTTC.

For this clonotype: A junction end diverges from the germline sequence, so it may reflect a read error. The V and J genes are TRBV20-1 and TRBJ2-3; perhaps TRBD2 as D (5 bases). Germline lookup yields CDR1 DFQATT and CDR2 SNEGSKA (reference sequence). The CDR3 is 11 amino acids. CDR3 DNA sequence: TGCAGTGCAACCGACGGGATACAAGAGGATTTT. Amino acids: CSATDGIQEDF.

This clonotype was observed a few times. V is TRBV10-3 and J is TRBJ2-2; 9 bases align to TRBD1. Germline CDR1 is ENHRY and CDR2 is SYGVKD. V was pared by 6 bases and J by 0 bases, with 5 bases of the junction left unmatched. This CDR3 is built from 16 residues. CDR3 sequence: CAISRTGGSNTGELFF. The DNA of the CDR3 is TGTGCCATCAGCCGTACAGGGGGCTCGAACACCGGGGAGCTGTTTTTT.

This clonotype was detected only a few times. This chain connects TRBV6-1 to TRBJ1-1; D may be TRBD1 (6 bases). Germline V CDR1 and CDR2: MNHNS, SASEGT. V was cut by 10 bases and J by 4 bases, with 13 bases left in between. The CDR3 covers 12 residues. CDR3 DNA sequence: TGTGCCACCAGAACAGGGTTCACTGAAGCTTTCTTT. It encodes CATRTGFTEAFF.

The table lists this clonotype with a few counts. V and J are TRBV28 and TRBJ2-7; 7 bases map to TRBD1. Germline assignment: CDR1 MDHEN and CDR2 SYDVKM. The junction had 9 bases not matched to a gene; V was cut back by 4 bases and J by 3 bases. The CDR3 length is 15 residues. CDR3 sequence reads: CASSYTGTAHYEQYF. The CDR3 DNA reads TGTGCCAGCAGTTATACCGGGACAGCCCACTACGAGCAGTACTTC.

This clonotype was observed a few times. The rearrangement uses TRBV10-3 and TRBJ2-3; no reliable D call. The CDR3 loop spans 14 amino acids. Germline V gene sequence: CDR1 ENHRY, CDR2 SYGVKD. V gave up 5 bases and J gave up 2 bases, with 11 bases separating them. CDR3 protein: CAISRQEFTDTQYF. CDR3 DNA sequence: TGTGCCATCAGTCGGCAGGAGTTCACAGATACGCAGTATTTT.

V usage is TRBV6-5 and J usage is TRBJ1-1, with unresolved D. The CDR3 covers 16 residues. Germline V CDR1 and CDR2: MNHEY, SVGAGI. V shed 0 bases and J shed 2 bases, with 13 bases lying between them. CDR3 DNA sequence: TGTGCCAGCAGTTACTCGCCGACTATCTCTAACACTGAAGCTTTCTTT. Encoded protein: CASSYSPTISNTEAFF.

This clonotype was observed a few times. This chain uses TRBV12-3 or TRBV12-4 with TRBJ2-1; D uncertain. The CDR3 has 15 residues. Trimming left V 6 bases short and J 5 bases short, with 17 bases between. The CDR3: CASSTPLGEDNEQFF. CDR3 coding DNA: TGTGCCAGCAGCACCCCCCTGGGCGAAGACAATGAGCAGTTCTTC.

This clonotype was picked up a small number of times. V usage is TRBV20-1 and J usage is TRBJ1-2, with a tentative D call TRBD1 (5 bases). The CDR3 contains 13 residues. Trimming removed 3 bases from V and 7 bases from J, with 15 bases in between. Germline loops: CDR1 DFQATT, CDR2 SNEGSKA (reference sequence). The CDR3 DNA sequence: TGCAGTGCTAGTCTCGCGGGGGATCGTGGCTACACCTTC. This sequence encodes CSASLAGDRGYTF.

The gene calls are TRBV20-1 and TRBJ2-3, with 11 bases identical to TRBD1. The CDR3 is 16 amino acids. J was trimmed by 4 bases and V by 5 bases; bases with no gene match: 11. CDR1 is DFQATT, CDR2 SNEGSKA, per germline (reference sequence). The CDR3 DNA is TGCAGTGCTGGGGGACAGGGGGGCCGGCGGGCAGATACGCAGTATTTT. Translating it yields CSAGGQGGRRADTQYF.

J is TRBJ2-7 and V is TRBV25-1; tentative D call: TRBD2 (6 bases). Germline assignment: CDR1 MGHDK and CDR2 SYGVNS. This CDR3 has 11 amino acids. Trimming took 10 bases from V and 4 from J, leaving 11 bases between them. CDR3 protein: CATGRGYEQYF. DNA for the CDR3: TGTGCCACGGGGCGGGGATACGAGCAGTACTTC.

This clonotype was seen at least ten times. The chain is built from TRBV7-6 and TRBJ2-5, with TRBD2 matching 11 bases. The trim removed 5 bases at V and 4 bases at J, leaving 6 bases unmatched. The V gene's germline CDR1 is SGHVS and CDR2 FNYEAQ. The CDR3 totals 15 residues. The CDR3 DNA is TGTGCCAGCAGCCCTAGCGGGGGGTTTGGAGAGACCCAGTACTTC. Amino acid sequence: CASSPSGGFGETQYF.

As to this clonotype: This sequence may be a read error, since a much larger clone differs from it by one base. This rearrangement joins TRBV6-2 or TRBV6-3 to TRBJ1-5; D remains ambiguous. Germline CDR1 reads MNHEY; CDR2 reads SVGEGT. The CDR3 length is 13 residues. V was pared by 11 bases and J by 7 bases, with 18 bases between. The CDR3 DNA is TGTGCCGGCGAACCAAGTTTAGGACAGCCCCAGCATTTT. Encoded protein: CAGEPSLGQPQHF.

In its sample, this clonotype was seen many times. The CDR3 nucleotides are TGTGCCAGCAGCCCCATGACAGTAAACTATGGCTACACCTTC. Translation: CASSPMTVNYGYTF. This chain joins TRBV7-2 and TRBJ1-2; a possible D gene is TRBD1 (5 bases). Germline V lookup: CDR1 SGHTA, CDR2 FQGNSA. Deletions cut 5 bases from V and 2 bases from J, with 12 bases between. CDR3 length equals 14 residues.

In its sample, this clonotype was seen a few times. This chain connects TRBV6-6 to TRBJ2-7; D is undetermined. V gave up 5 bases and J gave up 1 base, with 12 bases separating them. The CDR3 runs to 14 residues. Germline V CDR1 and CDR2: MNHNY, SVGAGI (reference sequence). CDR3 residues: CASSQPESSYEQYF. CDR3 sequence (DNA): TGTGCCAGCAGTCAACCAGAGTCGTCCTACGAGCAGTACTTC.

This clonotype appeared many times. In DNA form, the CDR3 reads TGTGCCAGCAGCTCGACAGGGGCGACTGAAGCTTTCTTT. Its protein is CASSSTGATEAFF. This rearrangement joins TRBV7-9 to TRBJ1-1; 8 bases match TRBD1. V shed 4 bases, J shed 5 bases, and the junction held 3 bases outside the gene matches. This CDR3 has 13 residues. Germline CDR1 SEHNR, CDR2 FQNEAQ (reference sequence).

This clonotype appeared a few times. The chain links TRBV7-2 to TRBJ2-5; either TRBD1 or TRBD2 may supply D (5 bases each). V gave up 2 bases and J gave up 4 bases, with 14 bases separating them. The CDR3 consists of 15 residues. Germline CDR1 is SGHTA and CDR2 is FQGNSA. CDR3 nucleotides: TGTGCCAGCAGCTTACCCCGGGGCCTGGGAGAGACCCAGTACTTC. It specifies CASSLPRGLGETQYF.

The genes are TRBV2 and TRBJ2-3; 9 bases are shared with TRBD1. The CDR3 covers 14 residues. V lost 7 bases to trimming and J lost 3 bases; unmatched junction nucleotides: 5. Germline-derived CDR1 and CDR2 are SNHLY and FYNNEI. This CDR3 is CASIPGTGTDTQYF. The CDR3 coding sequence is TGTGCCAGCATCCCGGGGACAGGGACAGATACGCAGTATTTT.